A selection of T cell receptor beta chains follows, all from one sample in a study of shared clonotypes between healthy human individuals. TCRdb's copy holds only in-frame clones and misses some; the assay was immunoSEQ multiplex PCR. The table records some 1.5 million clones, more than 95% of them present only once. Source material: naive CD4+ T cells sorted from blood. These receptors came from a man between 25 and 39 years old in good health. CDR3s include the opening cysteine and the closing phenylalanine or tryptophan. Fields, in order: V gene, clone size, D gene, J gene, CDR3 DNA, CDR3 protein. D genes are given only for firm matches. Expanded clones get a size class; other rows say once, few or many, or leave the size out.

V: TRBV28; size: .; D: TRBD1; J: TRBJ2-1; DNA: TGTGCCAGCAATCCGCTGGGACAGGGCTACAATGAGCAGTTCTTC; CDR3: CASNPLGQGYNEQFF
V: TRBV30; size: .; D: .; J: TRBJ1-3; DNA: TGTGCCTGGAGGCCCGCCTCTGGAAACACCATATATTTT; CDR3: CAWRPASGNTIYF
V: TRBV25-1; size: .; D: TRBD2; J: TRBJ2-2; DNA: TGTGCCAGCCTCGGGAGTAGCGGGACCAACACCGGGGAGCTGTTTTTT; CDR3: CASLGSSGTNTGELFF
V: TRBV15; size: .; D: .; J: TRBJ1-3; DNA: TGTGCCACCAGCAGACAACCACGGAAGGGGGCTGGAAACACCATATATTTT; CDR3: CATSRQPRKGAGNTIYF
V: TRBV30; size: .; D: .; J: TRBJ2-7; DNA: TGTGCCTGCAATCAGGGAACCCACGAGCAGTACTTC; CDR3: CACNQGTHEQYF
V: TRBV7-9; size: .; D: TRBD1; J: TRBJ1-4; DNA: TGTGCCAGCAGCTTAGCGTCTCTCAGACAGGGCGGGGAAAAACTGTTTTTT; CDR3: CASSLASLRQGGEKLFF
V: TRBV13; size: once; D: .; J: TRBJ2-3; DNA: TGTGCCAGCAGCCCGAGCCCCAGCACAGATACGCAGTATTTT; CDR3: CASSPSPSTDTQYF
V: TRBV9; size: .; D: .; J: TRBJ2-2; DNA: TGTGCCAGCTCCCGAGGGCCGGGGACCGGGGAGCTGTTTTTT; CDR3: CASSRGPGTGELFF
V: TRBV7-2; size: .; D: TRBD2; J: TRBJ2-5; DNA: TGTGCCAGCAGCAGAGCTAGCGGGAGCCAAGAGACCCAGTACTTC; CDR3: CASSRASGSQETQYF
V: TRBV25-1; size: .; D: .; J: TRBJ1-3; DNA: TGTGCCAGCAGTGAACCGGGTGGAAACACCATATATTTT; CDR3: CASSEPGGNTIYF
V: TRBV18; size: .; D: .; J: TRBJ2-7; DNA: TGTGCCAGCTCACCCGACCAGAGTCTACGGGAGCAGTACTTC; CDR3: CASSPDQSLREQYF
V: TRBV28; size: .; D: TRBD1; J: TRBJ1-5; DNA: TGTGCCAGCAGGTTAACAGGGGATCAGCCCCAGCATTTT; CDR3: CASRLTGDQPQHF
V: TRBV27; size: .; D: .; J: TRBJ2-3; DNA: TGTGCCAGCAGTTTAGGCTCGCTCGGCACCACAGATACGCAGTATTTT; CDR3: CASSLGSLGTTDTQYF
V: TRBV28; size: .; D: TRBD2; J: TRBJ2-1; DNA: TGTGCCAGCAGCCAAAGGTCTAGCGGGCTTTTCTACAATGAGCAGTTCTTC; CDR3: CASSQRSSGLFYNEQFF
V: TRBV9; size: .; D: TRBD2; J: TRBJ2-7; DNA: TGTGCCAGCAGCGTACAGGGAGGGTACGAGCAGTACTTC; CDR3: CASSVQGGYEQYF
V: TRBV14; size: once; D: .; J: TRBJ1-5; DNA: TGTGCCAGCAGCCAAGAACATGGAGGAAATCAGCCCCAGCATTTT; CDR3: CASSQEHGGNQPQHF
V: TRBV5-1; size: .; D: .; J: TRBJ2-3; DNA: TGCGCCAGCAGCCTACTAGCTGATACGCAGTATTTT; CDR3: CASSLLADTQYF
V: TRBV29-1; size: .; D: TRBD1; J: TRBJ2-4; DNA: TGCAGCGCCACAGGGGGAGTAAACCACATTCAGTACTTC; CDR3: CSATGGVNHIQYF
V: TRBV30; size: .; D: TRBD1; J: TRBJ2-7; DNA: TGTGCCTGGACAACGGGACAGGGTCCCTACGAGCAGTACTTC; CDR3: CAWTTGQGPYEQYF
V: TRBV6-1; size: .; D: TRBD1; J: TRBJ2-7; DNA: TGTGCCAGCGGGACAGGGGATGGTAGGTACGAGCAGTACTTC; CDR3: CASGTGDGRYEQYF
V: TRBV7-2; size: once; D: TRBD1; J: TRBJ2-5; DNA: TGTGCCAGCAGCCGGACAGGTCCGAAGACCCAGTACTTC; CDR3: CASSRTGPKTQYF
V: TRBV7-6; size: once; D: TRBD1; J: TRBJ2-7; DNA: TGTGCCAGCAGCAAGGACAGGGACTACGAGCAGTACTTC; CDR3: CASSKDRDYEQYF
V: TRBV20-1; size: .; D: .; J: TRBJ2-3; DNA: TGCAGTGCTATTACAGATACGCAGTATTTT; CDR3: CSAITDTQYF
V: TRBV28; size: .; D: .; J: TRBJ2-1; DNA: TGTGCCAGCAGTGTTCCGGTGTACAATGAGCAGTTCTTC; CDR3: CASSVPVYNEQFF
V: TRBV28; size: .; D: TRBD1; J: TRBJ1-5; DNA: TGTGCCAGCAGTTTGGGGCAGGGGGTCCGCCAAAATCAGCCCCAGCATTTT; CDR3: CASSLGQGVRQNQPQHF
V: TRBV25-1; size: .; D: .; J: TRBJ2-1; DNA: TGTGCCAGCAGTGAGGCCTCCATGGGGTTCTTC; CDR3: CASSEASMGFF
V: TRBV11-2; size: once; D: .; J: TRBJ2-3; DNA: TGTGCCAGCAGCTTTTCCACCGATACGCAGTATTTT; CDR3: CASSFSTDTQYF
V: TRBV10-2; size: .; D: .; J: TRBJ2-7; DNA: TGCGCCAGCCCTTGGAGTGGCGGCTTCTCCTACGAGCAGTACTTC; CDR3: CASPWSGGFSYEQYF
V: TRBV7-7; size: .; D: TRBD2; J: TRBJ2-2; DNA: TGTGCTAGCAGCAGGGGACTAGCGGAGGGGGGCACCGGGGAGCTGTTTTTT; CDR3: CASSRGLAEGGTGELFF
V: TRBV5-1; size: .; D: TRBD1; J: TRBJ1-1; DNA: TGCGCCAGCAGCTTGGCAGGGGGGACCATTGAAGCTTTCTTT; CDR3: CASSLAGGTIEAFF